The sequence of this TCR beta chain was determined in a study of yellow fever vaccine responses in identical twins. CDR3 length: 14 amino acids. Germline CDR1 reads ENHRY; CDR2 reads SYGVKD. The ends were cut back, 4 bases at V and 1 base at J, with 10 bases in the middle. TCRdb redid the calling of the RT-PCR reads with MiXCR, one entry per CDR3 protein. The sample lists under 3,000 distinct CDR3 sequences, approximately 82% seen once, with 10% in the top ten. The source of this sequence is a female donor who received the yellow fever vaccine. Sequenced here: T cells from blood (PBMCs), unsorted or a sorted subset (not recorded which), sampled before or after yellow fever vaccination (not recorded which). The gene calls are TRBV10-3 and TRBJ1-1; the D is unclear. CDR3 sequence reads: CAISGRGKNTEAFF. In DNA, the CDR3 is TGTGCCATCAGTGGACGAGGGAAGAACACTGAAGCTTTCTTT.